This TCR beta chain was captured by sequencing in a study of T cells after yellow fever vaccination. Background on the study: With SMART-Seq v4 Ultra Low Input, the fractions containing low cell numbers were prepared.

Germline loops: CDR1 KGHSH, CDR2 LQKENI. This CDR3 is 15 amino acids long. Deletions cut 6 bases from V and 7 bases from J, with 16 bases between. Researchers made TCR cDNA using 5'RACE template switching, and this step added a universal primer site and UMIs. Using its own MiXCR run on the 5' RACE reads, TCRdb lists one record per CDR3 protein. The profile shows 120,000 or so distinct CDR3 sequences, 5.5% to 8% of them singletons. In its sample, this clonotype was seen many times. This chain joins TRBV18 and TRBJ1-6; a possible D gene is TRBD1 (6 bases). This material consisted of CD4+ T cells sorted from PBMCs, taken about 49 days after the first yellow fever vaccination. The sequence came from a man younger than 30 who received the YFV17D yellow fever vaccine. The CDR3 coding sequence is TGTGCCAGCTCGGTAGGAGGCCAGGGGAATTCACCCCTCCACTTT. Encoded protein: CASSVGGQGNSPLHF. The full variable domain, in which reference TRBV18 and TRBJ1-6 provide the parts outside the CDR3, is NAGVMQNPRHLVRRRGQEARLRCSPMKGHSHVYWYRQLPEEGLKFMVYLQKENIIDESGMPKERFSAEFPKEGPSILRIQQVVRGDSAAYFCASSVGGQGNSPLHFGNGTRLTVT.